The T cell receptor (beta chain) under discussion was sequenced for a study of blood T cell repertoires in COVID-19. Study details: COVID-19 samples from acute and convalescent phases originated in the United States, Italy and Spain. PBMCs, B-cell-depleted T cells, or T cells were the source of the cDNA or gDNA that made up the material.

V shed 5 bases and J 6 bases; nucleotides not matched to a gene: 6. CDR3 length: 15 amino acids. The germline V gene has CDR1 SGHTA and CDR2 FQGNSA. Per the original methods: Nucleated cell number was recorded as an estimate derived from reference gene primer amplification. The assay was immunoSEQ multiplex PCR, and TCRdb's table has in-frame clones only and misses some. The V and J calls and clone size come from that table; D and trimming were worked out from the DNA. The table includes a few hundred thousand clones, 86% detected once. This clone was seen only a few times. Within the sample, other DNA sequences also encode this same CDR3.

This clonotype originated in a woman in her forties or fifties with acute or convalescent COVID-19. The sample taken for sequencing was peripheral blood. The chain combines TRBV7-2 with TRBJ2-7; the match to TRBD2 covers 14 bases. As DNA, the CDR3 is TGTGCCAGCAGCCCGGGACTAGCGGGAGTGGGCGAGCAGTACTTC. Protein sequence: CASSPGLAGVGEQYF. Full variable domain (missing parts from reference TRBV7-2 and TRBJ2-7): GAGVSQSPSNKVTEKGKDVELRCDPISGHTALYWYRQSLGQGLEFLIYFQGNSAPDKSGLPSDRFSAERTGGSVSTLTIQRTQQEDSAVYLCASSPGLAGVGEQYFGPGTRLTVT.